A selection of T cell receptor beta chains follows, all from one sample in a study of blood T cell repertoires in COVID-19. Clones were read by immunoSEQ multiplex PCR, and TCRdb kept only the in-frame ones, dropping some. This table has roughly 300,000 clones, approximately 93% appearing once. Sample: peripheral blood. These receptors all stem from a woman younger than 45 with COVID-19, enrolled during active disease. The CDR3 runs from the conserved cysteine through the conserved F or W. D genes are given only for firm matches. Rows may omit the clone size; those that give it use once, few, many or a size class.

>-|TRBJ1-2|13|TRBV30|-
CAWSSGTDYGYTF
TGTGCCTGGAGTTCCGGGACTGACTATGGCTACACCTTC
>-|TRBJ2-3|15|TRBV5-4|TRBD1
CASSPNRGRTDTQYF
TGTGCCAGCAGCCCAAACAGGGGGCGCACAGATACGCAGTATTTT
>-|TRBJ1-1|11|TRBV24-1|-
CATSDLVEAFF
TGTGCCACCAGTGACCTTGTTGAAGCTTTCTTT
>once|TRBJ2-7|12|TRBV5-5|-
CASSLVSNEQYF
TGTGCCAGCAGCTTGGTCAGTAACGAGCAGTACTTC
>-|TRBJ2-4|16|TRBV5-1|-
CASSPRDGGGKNIQYF
TGCGCCAGCAGCCCTCGAGACGGGGGTGGCAAAAACATTCAGTACTTC
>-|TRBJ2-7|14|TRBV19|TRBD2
CASSEGLANYEQYF
TGTGCCAGTAGCGAGGGACTAGCGAACTACGAGCAGTACTTC
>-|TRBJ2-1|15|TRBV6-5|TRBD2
CASTRGVAGYNEQFF
TGTGCCAGCACCCGAGGGGTAGCGGGCTACAATGAGCAGTTCTTC
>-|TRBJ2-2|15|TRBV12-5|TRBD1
CASGKQGANTGELFF
TGTGCTAGTGGCAAACAGGGGGCGAACACCGGGGAGCTGTTTTTT
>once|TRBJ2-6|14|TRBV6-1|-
CASSEVAGANVLTF
TGTGCCAGCAGTGAAGTCGCTGGGGCCAACGTCCTGACTTTC
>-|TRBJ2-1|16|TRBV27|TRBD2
CASSPPSLAGPHEQFF
TGTGCCAGCAGTCCCCCTTCGCTAGCGGGACCCCATGAGCAGTTCTTC
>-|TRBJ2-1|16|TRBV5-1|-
CASSFDREVGGDEQFF
TGCGCCAGCAGCTTCGACCGGGAAGTCGGGGGAGATGAGCAGTTCTTC
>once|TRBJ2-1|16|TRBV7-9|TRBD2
CASSPQLAGGYNEQFF
TGTGCCAGCAGCCCCCAACTAGCGGGAGGCTACAATGAGCAGTTCTTC
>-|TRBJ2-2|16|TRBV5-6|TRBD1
CASSLEQGAFTGELFF
TGTGCCAGCAGCTTGGAACAGGGGGCGTTCACCGGGGAGCTGTTTTTT
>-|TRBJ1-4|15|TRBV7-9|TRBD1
CASSFPTGSNEKLFF
TGTGCCAGCAGCTTCCCGACAGGGAGTAATGAAAAACTGTTTTTT
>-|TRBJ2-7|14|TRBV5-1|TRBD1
CASAKGQGVYEQYF
TGCGCCAGTGCAAAAGGACAGGGGGTCTACGAGCAGTACTTC
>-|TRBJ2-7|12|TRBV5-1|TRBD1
CASRTGGGEQYF
TGCGCCAGCAGGACAGGGGGCGGCGAGCAGTACTTC
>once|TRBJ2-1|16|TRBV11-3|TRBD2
CASSLYTGTSPNEQFF
TGTGCCAGCAGCTTATATACCGGGACTAGCCCCAATGAGCAGTTCTTC
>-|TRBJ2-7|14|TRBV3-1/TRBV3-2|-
CASSQVQGSYEQYF
TGTGCCAGCAGCCAAGTCCAGGGGTCCTACGAGCAGTACTTC
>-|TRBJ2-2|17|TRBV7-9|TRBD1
CASSTTRDSPNTGELFF
TGTGCCAGCAGCACGACCCGGGACAGCCCAAACACCGGGGAGCTGTTTTTT
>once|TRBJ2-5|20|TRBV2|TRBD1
CASSDNWKPGTGLRSETQYF
TGTGCCAGCAGTGACAACTGGAAACCCGGGACAGGGTTGAGGTCGGAGACCCAGTACTTC
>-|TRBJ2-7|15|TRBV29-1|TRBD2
CSVAPRRAGSYEQYF
TGCAGCGTTGCCCCCCGGCGAGCGGGGAGCTACGAGCAGTACTTC
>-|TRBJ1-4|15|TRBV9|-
CASSVFGSPNEKLFF
TGTGCCAGCAGCGTTTTCGGGAGCCCTAATGAAAAACTGTTTTTT
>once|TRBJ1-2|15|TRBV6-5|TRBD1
CASSYLSGGDYGYTF
TGTGCCAGCAGTTACCTCTCAGGGGGCGACTATGGCTACACCTTC
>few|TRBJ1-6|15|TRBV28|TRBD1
CASSPYRTGYSPLHF
TGTGCCAGCAGCCCGTATCGGACAGGATATTCACCCCTCCACTTT
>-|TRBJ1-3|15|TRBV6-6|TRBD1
CASSYRGQGGNTIYF
TGTGCCAGCAGTTACCGTGGACAGGGGGGAAACACCATATATTTT
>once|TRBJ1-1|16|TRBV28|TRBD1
CATSPLGGTASTEAFF
TGTGCCACATCCCCTTTAGGCGGGACAGCCAGCACTGAAGCTTTCTTT
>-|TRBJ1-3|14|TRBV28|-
CASSSETAGNTIYF
TGTGCCAGCAGTTCCGAGACAGCGGGAAACACCATATATTTT
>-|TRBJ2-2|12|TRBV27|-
CASSSLAGELFF
TGTGCCAGCAGTTCATTGGCAGGGGAGCTGTTTTTT
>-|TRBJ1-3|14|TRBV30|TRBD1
CAWSQGDSGNTIYF
TGTGCCTGGTCACAGGGGGACTCTGGAAACACCATATATTTT
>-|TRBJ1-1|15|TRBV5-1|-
CASQNGAEMNTEAFF
TGCGCCAGCCAGAATGGTGCCGAAATGAACACTGAAGCTTTCTTT
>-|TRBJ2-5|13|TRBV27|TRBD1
CASSPRQGETQYF
TGTGCCAGCAGTCCACGACAGGGAGAGACCCAGTACTTC
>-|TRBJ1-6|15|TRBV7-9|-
CASRLRAGRNSPLHF
TGTGCCAGCAGATTACGCGCCGGTCGGAATTCACCCCTCCACTTT
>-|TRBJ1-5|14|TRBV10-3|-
CAISAGDSNQPQHF
TGTGCCATCAGTGCAGGCGACAGCAATCAGCCCCAGCATTTT
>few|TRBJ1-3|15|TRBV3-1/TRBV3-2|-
CASSQDLSSGNTIYF
TGTGCCAGCAGCCAAGATCTGAGCTCTGGAAACACCATATATTTT
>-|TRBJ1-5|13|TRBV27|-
CASSPTGNQPQHF
TGTGCCAGCAGTCCAACAGGGAATCAGCCCCAGCATTTT
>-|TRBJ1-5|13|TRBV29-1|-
CSVEQGGNQPQHF
TGCAGCGTTGAGCAGGGCGGCAATCAGCCCCAGCATTTT
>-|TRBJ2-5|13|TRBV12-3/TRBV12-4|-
CASSYLGQETQYF
TGTGCCAGCAGCTACCTAGGACAAGAGACCCAGTACTTC
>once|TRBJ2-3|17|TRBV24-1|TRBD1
CATSDLGRDRGADTQYF
TGTGCCACCAGTGATTTGGGCCGGGACAGGGGTGCAGATACGCAGTATTTT
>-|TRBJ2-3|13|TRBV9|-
CASSPQVADTQYF
TGTGCCAGCAGCCCTCAGGTGGCAGATACGCAGTATTTT
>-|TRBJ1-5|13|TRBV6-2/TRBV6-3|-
CASSTYSNQPQHF
TGTGCCAGCAGCACTTATAGCAATCAGCCCCAGCATTTT
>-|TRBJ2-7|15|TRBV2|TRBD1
CASSVGQGDSYEQYF
TGTGCCAGCAGTGTCGGGCAGGGGGATAGCTACGAGCAGTACTTC
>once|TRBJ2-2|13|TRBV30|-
CAWTPGSAGELFF
TGTGCCTGGACTCCAGGGTCGGCCGGGGAGCTGTTTTTT
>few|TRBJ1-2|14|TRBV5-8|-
CASSPRLANYGYTF
TGTGCCAGCAGCCCCAGACTTGCTAACTATGGCTACACCTTC
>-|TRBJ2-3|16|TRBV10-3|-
CAISEPGLGTTDTQYF
TGTGCCATCAGTGAACCGGGTCTCGGAACGACAGATACGCAGTATTTT
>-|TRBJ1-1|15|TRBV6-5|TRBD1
CASILADRGQGEAFF
TGTGCCAGCATTCTCGCGGACAGGGGGCAAGGTGAAGCTTTCTTT
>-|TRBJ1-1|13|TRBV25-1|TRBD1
CASKRTGNTEAFF
TGTGCCAGCAAAAGGACAGGGAACACTGAAGCTTTCTTT
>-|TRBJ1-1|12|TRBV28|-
CASSLFRGWAFF
TGTGCCAGCAGTTTATTCCGGGGGTGGGCTTTCTTT
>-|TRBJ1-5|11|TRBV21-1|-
CASSKSGPQHF
TGTGCCAGCAGCAAGTCAGGGCCCCAGCATTTT
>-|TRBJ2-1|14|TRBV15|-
CATRNPGHKNEQFF
TGTGCCACCAGAAACCCGGGACACAAAAATGAGCAGTTCTTC
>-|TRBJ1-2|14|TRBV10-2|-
CASSIRQANYGYTF
TGCGCCAGCAGTATTCGACAGGCGAACTATGGCTACACCTTC
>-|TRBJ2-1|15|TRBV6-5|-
CASRLGGATYNEQFF
TGTGCCAGCAGACTAGGCGGGGCCACCTACAATGAGCAGTTCTTC
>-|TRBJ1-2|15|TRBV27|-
CASSFRAGELYGYTF
TGTGCCAGCAGTTTTAGGGCAGGGGAACTCTATGGCTACACCTTC
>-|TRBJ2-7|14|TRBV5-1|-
CASGYLDGVYEQYF
TGCGCCAGCGGATACCTTGACGGGGTCTACGAGCAGTACTTC
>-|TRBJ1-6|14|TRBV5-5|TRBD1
CASSLEGGNSPLHF
TGTGCCAGCAGCTTGGAAGGGGGCAATTCACCCCTCCACTTT
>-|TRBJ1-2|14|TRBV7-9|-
CASSFPTAYYGYTF
TGTGCCAGCAGCTTTCCGACAGCCTACTATGGCTACACCTTC
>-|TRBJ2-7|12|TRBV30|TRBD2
CAWTSGGGTKYF
TGTGCCTGGACTAGCGGGGGGGGTACAAAGTACTTC